This T cell receptor beta chain derives from a study of blood T cell repertoires in COVID-19. TCRdb's copy holds only in-frame clones and misses some; the assay was immunoSEQ multiplex PCR. The sample carries tens of thousands of clones, approximately 90% recorded once. CDR1 and CDR2 (germline): SGHNT, YYREEE (reference sequence). CDR3 length: 13 residues. Trimming left V 0 bases short and J 9 bases short, with 10 bases between. The source material was PBMCs or T cells enriched from blood (not recorded which). The clonotype originates from a woman in her fifties or sixties who had recovered from COVID-19. V is TRBV5-4 and J is TRBJ1-3; D is uncertain. CDR3 nucleotide sequence: TGTGCCAGCAGCTTGGACGAAATCAGCACCATATATTTT. Translation gives CASSLDEISTIYF. The full variable domain, its missing parts supplied by reference TRBV5-4 and TRBJ1-3, is ETGVTQSPTHLIKTRGQQVTLRCSSQSGHNTVSWYQQALGQGPQFIFQYYREEENGRGNFPPRFSGLQFPNYSSELNVNALELDDSALYLCASSLDEISTIYFGEGSWLTVV.